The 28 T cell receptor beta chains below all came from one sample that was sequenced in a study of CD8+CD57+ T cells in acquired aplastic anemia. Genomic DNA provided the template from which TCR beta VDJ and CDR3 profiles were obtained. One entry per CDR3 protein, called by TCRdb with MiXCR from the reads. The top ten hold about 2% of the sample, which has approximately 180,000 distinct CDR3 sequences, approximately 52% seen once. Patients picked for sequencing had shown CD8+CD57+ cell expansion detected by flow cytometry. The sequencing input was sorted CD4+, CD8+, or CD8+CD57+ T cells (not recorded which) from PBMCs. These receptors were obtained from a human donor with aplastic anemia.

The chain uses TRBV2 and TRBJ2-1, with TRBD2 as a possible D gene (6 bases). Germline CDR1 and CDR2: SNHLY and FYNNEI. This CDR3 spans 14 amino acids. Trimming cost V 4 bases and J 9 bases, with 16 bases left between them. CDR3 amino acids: CASSGQTLGSEQFF. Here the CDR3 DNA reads TGTGCCAGCAGTGGGCAGACCCTCGGGAGTGAGCAGTTCTTC. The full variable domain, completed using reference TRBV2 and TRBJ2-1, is EPEVTQTPSHQVTQMGQEVILRCVPISNHLYFYWYRQILGQKVEFLVSFYNNEISEKSEIFDDQFSVERPDGSNFTLKIRSTKLEDSAMYFCASSGQTLGSEQFFGPGTRLTVL.

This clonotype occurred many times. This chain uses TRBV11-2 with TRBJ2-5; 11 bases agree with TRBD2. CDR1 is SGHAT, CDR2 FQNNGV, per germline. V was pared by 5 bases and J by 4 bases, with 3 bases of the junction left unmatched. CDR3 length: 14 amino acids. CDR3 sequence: CASSPTSGRETQYF. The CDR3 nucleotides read TGTGCCAGCAGCCCTACTAGCGGGAGAGAGACCCAGTACTTC. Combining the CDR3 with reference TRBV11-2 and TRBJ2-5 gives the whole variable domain EAGVAQSPRYKIIEKRQSVAFWCNPISGHATLYWYQQILGQGPKLLIQFQNNGVVDDSQLPKDRFSAERLKGVDSTLKIQPAKLEDSAVYLCASSPTSGRETQYFGPGTRLLVL.

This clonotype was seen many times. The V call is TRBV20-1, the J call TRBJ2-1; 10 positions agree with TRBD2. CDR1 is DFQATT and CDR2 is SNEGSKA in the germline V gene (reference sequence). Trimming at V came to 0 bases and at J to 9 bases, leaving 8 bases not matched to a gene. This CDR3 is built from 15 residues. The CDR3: CSARDGAGGPGEQFF. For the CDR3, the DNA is TGCAGTGCTAGAGATGGAGCGGGAGGGCCCGGTGAGCAGTTCTTC.

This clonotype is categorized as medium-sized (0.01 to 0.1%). The DNA for the CDR3 is TGTGCCATTCAGGGCACTAGCGGGGGGTTCTACAATGAGCAGTTCTTC. Translated: CAIQGTSGGFYNEQFF. The J gene is TRBJ2-1, the V gene TRBV10-3, with 12 bases aligning to TRBD2. Germline V gene sequence: CDR1 ENHRY, CDR2 SYGVKD. The CDR3 length is 16 residues. J gave up 3 bases and V 9 bases, and 9 bases lay outside the gene matches.

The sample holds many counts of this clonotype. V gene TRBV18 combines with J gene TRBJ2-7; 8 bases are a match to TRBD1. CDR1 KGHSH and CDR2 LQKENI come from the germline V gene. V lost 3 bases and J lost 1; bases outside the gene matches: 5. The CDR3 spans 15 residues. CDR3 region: CASSPQGARSYEQYF. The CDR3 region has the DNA TGTGCCAGCTCACCTCAGGGGGCGCGGTCCTACGAGCAGTACTTC.

The CDR3 loop is CSYLRTVGTYEQYF. The CDR3 coding sequence is TGCAGTTACCTGAGGACAGTTGGAACCTACGAGCAGTACTTC. This chain links TRBV29-1 with TRBJ2-7; D is possibly TRBD1 (6 bases). CDR1 and CDR2 (germline): SQVTM, ANQGSEA. The length of the CDR3 is 14 residues.

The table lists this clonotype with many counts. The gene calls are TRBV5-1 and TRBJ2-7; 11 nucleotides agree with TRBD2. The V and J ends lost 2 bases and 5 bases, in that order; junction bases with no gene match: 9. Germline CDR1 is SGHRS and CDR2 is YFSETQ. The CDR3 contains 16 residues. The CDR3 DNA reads TGCGCCAGCAGCTTTCTACACCCTAGCGGGAGGAACGAGCAGTACTTC. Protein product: CASSFLHPSGRNEQYF.

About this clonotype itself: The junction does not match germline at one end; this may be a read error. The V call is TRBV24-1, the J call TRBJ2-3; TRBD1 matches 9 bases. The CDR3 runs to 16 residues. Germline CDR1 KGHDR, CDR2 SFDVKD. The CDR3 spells CATSGHGTGWADTRYF. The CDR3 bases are TGTGCCACCAGTGGGCATGGGACAGGGTGGGCAGATACGCGGTATTTT.

The chain's CDR3 is CSARVNSGNTIYF. In DNA, the CDR3 is TGCAGTGCTAGAGTGAACTCTGGAAACACCATATATTTT. The chain carries TRBV20-1 and TRBJ1-3, with D hard to call. The CDR3 is made up of 13 amino acids. Germline CDR1 and CDR2: DFQATT and SNEGSKA (reference sequence). Trimming took off 1 base at V and 0 bases at J, with 4 bases between the two ends.

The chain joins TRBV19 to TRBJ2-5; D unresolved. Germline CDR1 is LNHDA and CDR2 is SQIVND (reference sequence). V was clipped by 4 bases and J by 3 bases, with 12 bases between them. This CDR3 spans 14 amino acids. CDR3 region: CASSTRRVEETQYF. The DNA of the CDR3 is TGTGCCAGTAGTACCCGACGGGTAGAAGAGACCCAGTACTTC.

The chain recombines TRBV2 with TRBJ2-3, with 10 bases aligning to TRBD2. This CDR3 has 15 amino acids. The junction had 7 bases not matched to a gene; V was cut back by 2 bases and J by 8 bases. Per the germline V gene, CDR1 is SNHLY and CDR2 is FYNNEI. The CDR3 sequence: CASSETSGMRGTQYF. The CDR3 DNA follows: TGTGCCAGCAGTGAAACTAGCGGGATGAGGGGTACGCAGTATTTT.

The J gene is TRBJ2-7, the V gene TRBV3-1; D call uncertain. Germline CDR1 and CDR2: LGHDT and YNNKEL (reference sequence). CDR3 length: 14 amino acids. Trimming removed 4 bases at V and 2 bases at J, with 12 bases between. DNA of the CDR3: TGTGCCAGCAGCCCGGGCAGTTTAACCTACGAGCAGTACTTC. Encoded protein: CASSPGSLTYEQYF.

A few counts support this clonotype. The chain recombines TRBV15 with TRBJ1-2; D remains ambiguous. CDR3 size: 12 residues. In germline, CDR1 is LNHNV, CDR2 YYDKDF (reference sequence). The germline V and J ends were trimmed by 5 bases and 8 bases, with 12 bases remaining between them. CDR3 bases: TGTGCCACCAGCGAGGCGAACGGAGGCTACACCTTC. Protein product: CATSEANGGYTF.

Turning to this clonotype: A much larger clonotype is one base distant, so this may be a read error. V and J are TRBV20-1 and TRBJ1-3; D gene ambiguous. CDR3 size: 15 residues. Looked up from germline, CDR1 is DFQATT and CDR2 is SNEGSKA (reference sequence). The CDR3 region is CSARDQQNSGNTMYF. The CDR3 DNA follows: TGCAGTGCTAGAGATCAGCAGAATTCTGGAAACACCATGTATTTT.

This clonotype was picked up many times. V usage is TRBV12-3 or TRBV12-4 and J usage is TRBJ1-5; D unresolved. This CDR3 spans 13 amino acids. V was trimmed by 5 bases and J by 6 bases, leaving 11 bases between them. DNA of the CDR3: TGTGCCAGCAGTCCCGAGAACATTCAGCCCCAGCATTTT. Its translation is CASSPENIQPQHF.

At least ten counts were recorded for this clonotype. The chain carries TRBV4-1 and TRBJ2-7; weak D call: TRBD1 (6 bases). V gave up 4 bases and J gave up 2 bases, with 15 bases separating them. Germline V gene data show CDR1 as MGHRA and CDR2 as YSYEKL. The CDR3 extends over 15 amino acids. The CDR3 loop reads CASSRSTGLTYEQYF. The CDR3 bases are TGCGCCAGCAGCCGATCGACAGGACTTACCTACGAGCAGTACTTC.

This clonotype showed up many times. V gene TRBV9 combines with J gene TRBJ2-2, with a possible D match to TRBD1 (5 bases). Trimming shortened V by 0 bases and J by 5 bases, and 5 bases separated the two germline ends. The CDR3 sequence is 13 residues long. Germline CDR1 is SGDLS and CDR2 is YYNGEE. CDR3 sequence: CASSVAGTGELFF. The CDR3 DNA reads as TGTGCCAGCAGCGTAGCAGGGACCGGGGAGCTGTTTTTT.

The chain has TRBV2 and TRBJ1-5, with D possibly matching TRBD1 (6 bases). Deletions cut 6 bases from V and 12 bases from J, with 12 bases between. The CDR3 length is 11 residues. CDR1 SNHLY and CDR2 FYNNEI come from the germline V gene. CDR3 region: CASRYQGGQHF. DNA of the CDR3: TGTGCCAGCAGATATCAAGGGGGCCAGCATTTT.

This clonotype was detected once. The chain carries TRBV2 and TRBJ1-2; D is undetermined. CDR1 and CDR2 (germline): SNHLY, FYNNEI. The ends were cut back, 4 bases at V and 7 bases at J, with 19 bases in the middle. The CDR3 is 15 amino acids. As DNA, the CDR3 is TGTGCCAGCAGTGCAAAAACCCACGGGTCTGGTGGCTACACCTTC. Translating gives CASSAKTHGSGGYTF.

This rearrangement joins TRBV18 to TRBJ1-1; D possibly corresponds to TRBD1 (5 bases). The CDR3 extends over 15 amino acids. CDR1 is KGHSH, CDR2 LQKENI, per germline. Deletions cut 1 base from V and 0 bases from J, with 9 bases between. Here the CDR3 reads CASSPRAGLNTEAFF. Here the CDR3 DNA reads TGTGCCAGCTCACCACGGGCAGGGTTGAACACTGAAGCTTTCTTT.

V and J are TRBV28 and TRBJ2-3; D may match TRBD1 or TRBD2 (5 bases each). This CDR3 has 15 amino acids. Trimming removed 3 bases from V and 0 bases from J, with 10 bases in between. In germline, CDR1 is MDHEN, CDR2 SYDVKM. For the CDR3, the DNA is TGTGCCAGCAGTTTGGGGGAGCCTAGCACAGATACGCAGTATTTT. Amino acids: CASSLGEPSTDTQYF.

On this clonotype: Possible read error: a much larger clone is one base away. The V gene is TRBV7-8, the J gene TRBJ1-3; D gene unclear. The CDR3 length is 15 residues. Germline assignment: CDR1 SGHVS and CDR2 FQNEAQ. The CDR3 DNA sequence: TGTGCCAGCAGCTTAGCGCGGGGAGCTGGAAACACCACATATTTT. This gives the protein CASSLARGAGNTTYF.

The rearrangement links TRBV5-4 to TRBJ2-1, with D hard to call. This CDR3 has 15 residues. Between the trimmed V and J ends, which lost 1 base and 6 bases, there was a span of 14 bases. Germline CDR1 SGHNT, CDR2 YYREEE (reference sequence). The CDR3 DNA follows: TGTGCCAGCAGCTTGACCTTGGACGTTCTCAATGAGCAGTTCTTC. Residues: CASSLTLDVLNEQFF. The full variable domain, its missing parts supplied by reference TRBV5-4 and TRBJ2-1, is ETGVTQSPTHLIKTRGQQVTLRCSSQSGHNTVSWYQQALGQGPQFIFQYYREEENGRGNFPPRFSGLQFPNYSSELNVNALELDDSALYLCASSLTLDVLNEQFFGPGTRLTVL.

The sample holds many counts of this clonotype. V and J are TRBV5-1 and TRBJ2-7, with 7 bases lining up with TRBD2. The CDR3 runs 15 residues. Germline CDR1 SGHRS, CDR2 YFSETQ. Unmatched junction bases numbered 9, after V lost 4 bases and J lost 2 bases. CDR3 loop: CASSPRTSRTYEQYF. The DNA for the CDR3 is TGCGCCAGCAGCCCCCGGACTAGTCGAACCTACGAGCAGTACTTC.

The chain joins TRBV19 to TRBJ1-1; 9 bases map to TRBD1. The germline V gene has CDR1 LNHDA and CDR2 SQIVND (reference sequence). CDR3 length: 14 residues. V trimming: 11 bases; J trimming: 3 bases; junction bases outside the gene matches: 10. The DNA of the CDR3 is TGTGCCTGTACTACGGGACAGGGTTACACTGAAGCTTTCTTT. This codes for CACTTGQGYTEAFF.

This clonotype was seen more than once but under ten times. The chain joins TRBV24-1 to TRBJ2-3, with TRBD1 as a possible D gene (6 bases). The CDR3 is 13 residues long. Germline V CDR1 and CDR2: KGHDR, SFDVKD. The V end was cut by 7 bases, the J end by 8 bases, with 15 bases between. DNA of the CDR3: TGTGCCACCAGGTCGACAGGTTTAGGTACGCAGTATTTT. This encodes CATRSTGLGTQYF.

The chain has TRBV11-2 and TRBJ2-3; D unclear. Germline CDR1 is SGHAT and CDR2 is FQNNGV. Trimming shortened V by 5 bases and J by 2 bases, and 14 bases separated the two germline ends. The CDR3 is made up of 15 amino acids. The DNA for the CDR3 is TGTGCCAGCAGCCCCCTTGGAGTGGTCACAGATACGCAGTATTTT. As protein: CASSPLGVVTDTQYF.

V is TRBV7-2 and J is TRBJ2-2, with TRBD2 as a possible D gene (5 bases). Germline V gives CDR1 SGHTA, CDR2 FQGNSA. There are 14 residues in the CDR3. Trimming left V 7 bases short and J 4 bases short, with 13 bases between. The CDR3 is CASTEGAVTGELFF. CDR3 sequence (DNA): TGTGCCAGCACTGAGGGAGCGGTCACCGGGGAGCTGTTTTTT.